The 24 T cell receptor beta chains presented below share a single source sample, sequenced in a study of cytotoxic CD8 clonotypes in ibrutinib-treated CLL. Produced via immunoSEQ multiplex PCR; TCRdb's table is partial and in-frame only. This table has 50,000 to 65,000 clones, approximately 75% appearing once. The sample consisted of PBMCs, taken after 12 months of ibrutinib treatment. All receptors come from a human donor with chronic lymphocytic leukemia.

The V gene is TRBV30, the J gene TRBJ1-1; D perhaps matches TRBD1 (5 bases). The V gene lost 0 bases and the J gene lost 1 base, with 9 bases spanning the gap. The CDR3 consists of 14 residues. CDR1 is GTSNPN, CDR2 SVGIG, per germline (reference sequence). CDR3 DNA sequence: TGTGCCTGGAGTGTAGGTACAGGGAACACTGAAGCTTTCTTT. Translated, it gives CAWSVGTGNTEAFF.

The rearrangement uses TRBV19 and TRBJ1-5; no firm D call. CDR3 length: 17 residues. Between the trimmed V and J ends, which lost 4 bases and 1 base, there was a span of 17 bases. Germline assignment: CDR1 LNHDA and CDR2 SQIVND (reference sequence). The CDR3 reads CASSTLSSGESNQPQHF. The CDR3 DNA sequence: TGTGCCAGTAGTACCCTTTCCAGCGGTGAGAGCAATCAGCCCCAGCATTTT. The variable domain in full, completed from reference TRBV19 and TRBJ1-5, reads DGGITQSPKYLFRKEGQNVTLSCEQNLNHDAMYWYRQDPGQGLRLIYYSQIVNDFQKGDIAEGYSVSREKKESFPLTVTSAQKNPTAFYLCASSTLSSGESNQPQHFGDGTRLSIL.

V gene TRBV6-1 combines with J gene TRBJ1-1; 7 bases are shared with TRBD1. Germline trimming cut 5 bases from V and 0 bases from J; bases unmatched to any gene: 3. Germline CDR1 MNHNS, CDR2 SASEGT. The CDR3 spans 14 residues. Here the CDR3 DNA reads TGTGCCAGCAGTCTAGGGACAGTGAACACTGAAGCTTTCTTT. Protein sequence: CASSLGTVNTEAFF.

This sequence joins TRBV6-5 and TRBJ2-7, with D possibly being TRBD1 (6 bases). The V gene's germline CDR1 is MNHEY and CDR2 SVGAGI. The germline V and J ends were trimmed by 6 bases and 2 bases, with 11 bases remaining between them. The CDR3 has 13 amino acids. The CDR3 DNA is TGTGCCAGCAGAAGGACAGAGCCCTACGAGCAGTACTTC. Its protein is CASRRTEPYEQYF.

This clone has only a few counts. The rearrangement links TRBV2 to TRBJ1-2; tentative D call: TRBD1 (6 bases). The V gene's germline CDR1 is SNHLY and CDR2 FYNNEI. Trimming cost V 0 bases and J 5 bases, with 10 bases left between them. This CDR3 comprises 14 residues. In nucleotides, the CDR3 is TGTGCCAGCAGTGAAGCGGTCAGGGGATATGGCTACACCTTC. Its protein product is CASSEAVRGYGYTF.

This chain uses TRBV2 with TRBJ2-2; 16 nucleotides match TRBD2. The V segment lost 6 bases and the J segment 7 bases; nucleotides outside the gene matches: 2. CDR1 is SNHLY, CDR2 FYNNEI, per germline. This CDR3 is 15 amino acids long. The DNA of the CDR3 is TGTGCCAGCAGGGGACTAGCGGGAGGGATCGGGGAGCTGTTTTTT. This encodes CASRGLAGGIGELFF. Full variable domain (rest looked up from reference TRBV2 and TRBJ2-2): EPEVTQTPSHQVTQMGQEVILRCVPISNHLYFYWYRQILGQKVEFLVSFYNNEISEKSEIFDDQFSVERPDGSNFTLKIRSTKLEDSAMYFCASRGLAGGIGELFFGEGSRLTVL.

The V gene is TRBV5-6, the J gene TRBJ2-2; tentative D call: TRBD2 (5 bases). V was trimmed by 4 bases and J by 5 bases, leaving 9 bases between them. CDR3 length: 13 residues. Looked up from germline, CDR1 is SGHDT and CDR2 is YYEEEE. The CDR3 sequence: CASSRGGTGELFF. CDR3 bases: TGTGCCAGCAGCCGCGGAGGTACCGGGGAGCTGTTTTTT.

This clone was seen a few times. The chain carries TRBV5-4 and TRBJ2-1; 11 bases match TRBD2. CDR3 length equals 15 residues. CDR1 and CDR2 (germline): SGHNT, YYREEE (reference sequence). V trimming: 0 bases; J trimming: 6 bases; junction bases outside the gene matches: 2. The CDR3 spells CASSLGLAGSNEQFF. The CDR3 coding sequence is TGTGCCAGCAGCTTGGGACTAGCGGGAAGCAATGAGCAGTTCTTC.

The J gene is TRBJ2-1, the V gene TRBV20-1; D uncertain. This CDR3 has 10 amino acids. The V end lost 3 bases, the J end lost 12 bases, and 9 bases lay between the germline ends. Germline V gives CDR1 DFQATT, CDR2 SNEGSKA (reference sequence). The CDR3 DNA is TGCAGTGCTAGCCCCGAGTGGCAGTTCTTC. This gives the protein CSASPEWQFF.

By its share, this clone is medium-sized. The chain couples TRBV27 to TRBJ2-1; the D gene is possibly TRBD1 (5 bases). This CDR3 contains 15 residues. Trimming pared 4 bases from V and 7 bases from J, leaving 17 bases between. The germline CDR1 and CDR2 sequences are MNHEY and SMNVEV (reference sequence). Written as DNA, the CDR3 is TGTGCCAGCAGTTCAGAGCCAGGGAATTTGAATGAGCAGTTCTTC. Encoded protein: CASSSEPGNLNEQFF.

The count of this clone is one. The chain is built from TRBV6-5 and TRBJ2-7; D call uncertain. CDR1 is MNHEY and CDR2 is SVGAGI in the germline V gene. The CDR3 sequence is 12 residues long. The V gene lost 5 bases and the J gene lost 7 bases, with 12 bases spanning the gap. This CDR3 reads CASSDRLGEQYF. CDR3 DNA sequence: TGTGCCAGCAGTGACCGACTGGGGGAGCAGTACTTC.

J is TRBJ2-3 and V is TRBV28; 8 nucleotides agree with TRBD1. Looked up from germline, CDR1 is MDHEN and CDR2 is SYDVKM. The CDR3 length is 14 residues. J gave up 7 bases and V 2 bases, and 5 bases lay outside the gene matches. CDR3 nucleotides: TGTGCCAGCAGTTTAGGGGACAGGTGGAATACGCAGTATTTT. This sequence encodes CASSLGDRWNTQYF.

The CDR3 loop reads CASSPSTGTYEQYF. CDR3 in DNA: TGTGCCAGCAGTCCCTCGACCGGTACCTACGAGCAGTACTTC. The chain is built from TRBV27 and TRBJ2-7; D is undetermined. The CDR3 contains 14 residues. V shed 5 bases and J shed 2 bases, with 13 bases lying between them. The germline gives CDR1 MNHEY, CDR2 SMNVEV (reference sequence).

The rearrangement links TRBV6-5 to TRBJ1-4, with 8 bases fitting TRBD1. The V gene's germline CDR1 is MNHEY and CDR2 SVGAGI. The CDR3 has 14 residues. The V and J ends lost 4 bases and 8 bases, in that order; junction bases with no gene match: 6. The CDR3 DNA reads TGTGCCAGCAGTTCCCGGGACAGGAGCGAAAAACTGTTTTTT. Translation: CASSSRDRSEKLFF.

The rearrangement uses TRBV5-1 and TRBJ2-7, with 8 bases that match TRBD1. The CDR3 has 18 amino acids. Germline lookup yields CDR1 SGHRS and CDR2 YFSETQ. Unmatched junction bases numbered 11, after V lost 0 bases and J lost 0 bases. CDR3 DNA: TGCGCCAGCAGCTTGGACGCCAGCGCAGGGGGCGCCTCCTACGAGCAGTACTTC. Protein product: CASSLDASAGGASYEQYF. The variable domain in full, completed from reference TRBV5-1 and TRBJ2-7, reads KAGVTQTPRYLIKTRGQQVTLSCSPISGHRSVSWYQQTPGQGLQFLFEYFSETQRNKGNFPGRFSGRQFSNSRSEMNVSTLELGDSALYLCASSLDASAGGASYEQYFGPGTRLTVT.

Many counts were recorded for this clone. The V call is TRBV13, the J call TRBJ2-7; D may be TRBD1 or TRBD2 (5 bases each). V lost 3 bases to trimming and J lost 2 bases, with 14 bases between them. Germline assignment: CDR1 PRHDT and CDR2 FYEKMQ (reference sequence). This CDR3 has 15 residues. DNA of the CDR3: TGTGCCAGCAGCTTCGGGACGGAACTGGCCTACGAGCAGTACTTC. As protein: CASSFGTELAYEQYF.

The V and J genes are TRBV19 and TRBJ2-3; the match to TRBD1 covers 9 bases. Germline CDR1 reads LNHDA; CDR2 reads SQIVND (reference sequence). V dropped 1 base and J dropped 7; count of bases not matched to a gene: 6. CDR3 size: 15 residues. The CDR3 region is CASSIGRDRAHTQYF. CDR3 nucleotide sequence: TGTGCCAGTAGTATAGGGCGGGACAGGGCTCATACGCAGTATTTT.

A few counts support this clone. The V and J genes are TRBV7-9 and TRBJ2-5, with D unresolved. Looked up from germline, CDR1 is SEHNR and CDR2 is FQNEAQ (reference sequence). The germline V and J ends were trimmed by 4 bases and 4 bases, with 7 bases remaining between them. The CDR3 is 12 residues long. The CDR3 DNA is TGTGCCAGCAGCTCGCTAGGAGAGACCCAGTACTTC. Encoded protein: CASSSLGETQYF.

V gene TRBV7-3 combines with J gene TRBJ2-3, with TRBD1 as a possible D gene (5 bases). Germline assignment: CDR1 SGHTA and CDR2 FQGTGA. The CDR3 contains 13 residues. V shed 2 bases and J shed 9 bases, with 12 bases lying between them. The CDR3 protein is CASSLAPRTTQYF. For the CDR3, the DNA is TGTGCCAGCAGCTTAGCCCCCCGGACAACGCAGTATTTT.

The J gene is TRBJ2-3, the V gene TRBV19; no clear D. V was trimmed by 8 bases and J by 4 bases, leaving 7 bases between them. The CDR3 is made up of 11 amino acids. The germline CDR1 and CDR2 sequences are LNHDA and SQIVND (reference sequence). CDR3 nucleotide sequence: TGTGCCAGTGGTCTATCAGATACGCAGTATTTT. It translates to CASGLSDTQYF.

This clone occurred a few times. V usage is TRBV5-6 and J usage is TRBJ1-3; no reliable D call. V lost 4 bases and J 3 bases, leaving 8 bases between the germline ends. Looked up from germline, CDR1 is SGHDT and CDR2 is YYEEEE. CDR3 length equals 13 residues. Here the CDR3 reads CASSTRIGNTIYF. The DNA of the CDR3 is TGTGCCAGCAGCACGAGAATTGGAAACACCATATATTTT.

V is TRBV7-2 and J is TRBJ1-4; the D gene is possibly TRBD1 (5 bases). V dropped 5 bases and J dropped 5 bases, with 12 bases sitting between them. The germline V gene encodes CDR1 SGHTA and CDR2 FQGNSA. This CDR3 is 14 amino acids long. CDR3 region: CASSPRTLNEKLFF. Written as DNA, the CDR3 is TGTGCCAGCAGCCCCAGGACACTGAATGAAAAACTGTTTTTT.

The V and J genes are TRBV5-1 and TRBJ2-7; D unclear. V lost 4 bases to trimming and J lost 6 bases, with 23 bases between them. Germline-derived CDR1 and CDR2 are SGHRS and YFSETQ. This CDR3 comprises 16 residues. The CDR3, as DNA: TGCGCCAGCAGCGCTGGCATGGTTGAGTGGGTCGGCGAGCAGTACTTC. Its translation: CASSAGMVEWVGEQYF.

CDR3 nucleotides: TGTGCCAGCAGTTACTCAGCTAGCGGGAGAGGGTACGAGCAGTACTTC. Protein sequence: CASSYSASGRGYEQYF. The chain recombines TRBV6-6 with TRBJ2-7, with 10 bases that match TRBD2. Per the germline V gene, CDR1 is MNHNY and CDR2 is SVGAGI (reference sequence). The ends lost 0 bases at V and 4 bases at J; junction bases unmatched: 6. The length of the CDR3 is 16 residues.